The next 21 T cell receptor beta chains were all read from a single sample in a study of cytomegalovirus exposure and HLA in healthy donors. The PCR made use of 60 Vbeta and 13 Jbeta primers. Profiling relied on immunoSEQ multiplex PCR, and the TCRdb table lists in-frame clones only, not all of them. The table lists roughly 130,000 clones, around 77% of them singletons. The sample consisted of PBMCs. The receptor set was obtained from a man aged 25-40 years in good health and CMV-seronegative.

The chain recombines TRBV29-1 with TRBJ1-2; D unclear. This CDR3 comprises 11 residues. Germline-derived CDR1 and CDR2 are SQVTM and ANQGSEA. Trimming cost V 4 bases and J 4 bases, with 7 bases left between them. The CDR3 bases are TGCAGCGTTGGAGGCCTCTATGGCTACACCTTC. It codes for CSVGGLYGYTF.

Comments on this clone: Other nucleotide sequences from this sample produce the same CDR3. The CDR3 reads CSATRGNEQFF. CDR3 DNA: TGCAGTGCTACCAGGGGTAATGAGCAGTTCTTC. This chain links TRBV20-1 with TRBJ2-1, with D possibly TRBD1 on 6 matching bases. Germline CDR1 DFQATT, CDR2 SNEGSKA (reference sequence). Trimming removed 4 bases from V and 7 bases from J, with 8 bases in between. The CDR3 runs 11 residues.

This sequence joins TRBV6-5 and TRBJ2-7; D not certain. Deletions cut 8 bases from V and 2 bases from J, with 16 bases between. CDR3 length: 14 residues. CDR1 is MNHEY, CDR2 SVGAGI, per germline. The CDR3 is CASGRPTDTYEQYF. In DNA form, the CDR3 reads TGTGCCAGCGGGCGACCGACCGACACCTACGAGCAGTACTTC.

The chain joins TRBV7-8 to TRBJ2-7, with D tentatively TRBD1 (6 bases). CDR3 size: 15 residues. With 2 bases removed from V and 6 bases from J, the gap between germline ends came to 17 bases. Germline V gene lookup returns CDR1 SGHVS and CDR2 FQNEAQ. The CDR3 DNA is TGTGCCAGCAGCTTAATAATCGGGACATCAGGCGAGCAGTACTTC. Protein sequence: CASSLIIGTSGEQYF. Combining the CDR3 with reference TRBV7-8 and TRBJ2-7 gives the whole variable domain GAGVSQSPRYKVAKRGQDVALRCDPISGHVSLFWYQQALGQGPEFLTYFQNEAQLDKSGLPSDRFFAERPEGSVSTLKIQRTQQEDSAVYLCASSLIIGTSGEQYFGPGTRLTVT.

J is TRBJ2-7 and V is TRBV7-9, with no clear D. This CDR3 is 13 amino acids long. CDR1 is SEHNR, CDR2 FQNEAQ, per germline (reference sequence). V dropped 5 bases and J dropped 4 bases, with 12 bases sitting between them. Written as DNA, the CDR3 is TGTGCCAGCAGCGCGTCTGCTTATTACGAGCAGTACTTC. Residues: CASSASAYYEQYF.

The chain carries TRBV7-5 and TRBJ2-7; the listed D gene, TRBD1, was not tested against the DNA. TRBV7-5 is a listed pseudogene. This CDR3 is built from 14 residues. This chain's CDR3 is CARSFGRTGGEQYF. Here the CDR3 DNA reads TGTGCCAGAAGCTTTGGCCGGACAGGGGGCGAGCAGTACTTC.

The sample holds one count of this clone. This rearrangement joins TRBV6-5 to TRBJ1-6; TRBD1 might be the D (5 bases). V lost 2 bases and J lost 7, with 15 bases in between. The CDR3 runs to 16 residues. Germline V gene data show CDR1 as MNHEY and CDR2 as SVGAGI. CDR3 nucleotide sequence: TGTGCCAGCAGTTACAAAGATGGACGGGGGAATTCACCCCTCCACTTT. Protein: CASSYKDGRGNSPLHF.

The V gene is TRBV2, the J gene TRBJ2-7; possibly TRBD1 for D (5 bases). The CDR3 has 13 residues. The V end was cut by 6 bases, the J end by 1 base, with 10 bases between. Germline V gene lookup returns CDR1 SNHLY and CDR2 FYNNEI. This chain's CDR3 is CASSLDRSYEQYF. The CDR3 DNA reads as TGTGCCAGCAGCCTCGACAGATCCTACGAGCAGTACTTC.

The rearrangement uses TRBV9 and TRBJ2-3; 8 bases line up with TRBD1. V shed 4 bases, J shed 6 bases, and the junction held 7 bases outside the gene matches. CDR3 length equals 14 residues. Germline values: CDR1 SGDLS, CDR2 YYNGEE. The CDR3 region is CASSPPDRADTQYF. The CDR3 coding sequence is TGTGCCAGCAGCCCCCCGGACAGGGCGGATACGCAGTATTTT.

The rearrangement links TRBV2 to TRBJ2-1, with D possibly TRBD2 on 5 matching bases. CDR3 length equals 12 residues. Trimming shortened V by 6 bases and J by 6 bases, and 9 bases separated the two germline ends. CDR1 and CDR2 from the germline V gene are SNHLY and FYNNEI. CDR3 sequence (DNA): TGTGCCAGCAGCCCGGCGGGCAATGAGCAGTTCTTC. Translating it yields CASSPAGNEQFF.

The chain is built from TRBV18 and TRBJ2-2; no definite D call. This CDR3 contains 15 residues. The ends were cut back, 3 bases at V and 5 bases at J, with 13 bases in the middle. CDR1 KGHSH and CDR2 LQKENI come from the germline V gene. This CDR3 is CASSPGPSWTGELFF. In DNA, the CDR3 is TGTGCCAGCTCACCTGGCCCGTCTTGGACCGGGGAGCTGTTTTTT.

The J gene is TRBJ2-7, the V gene TRBV5-1; D is possibly TRBD2 (7 bases). The CDR3 is made up of 15 amino acids. CDR1 and CDR2 from the germline V gene are SGHRS and YFSETQ. V lost 0 bases and J lost 5, with 15 bases in between. This chain's CDR3 is CASSLDPGGWHEQYF. The CDR3 DNA reads as TGCGCCAGCAGCTTGGATCCGGGGGGCTGGCACGAGCAGTACTTC.

The gene calls are TRBV6-4 and TRBJ1-5, with D maybe TRBD1 (5 bases). V was trimmed by 0 bases and J by 0 bases, leaving 27 bases between them. There are 22 residues in the CDR3. Looked up from germline, CDR1 is MRHNA and CDR2 is SNTAGT. Written as DNA, the CDR3 is TGTGCCAGCAGTGACTCTACAGACAGCCACGACTTATGCGCAATTAGCAATCAGCCCCAGCATTTT. This translates into CASSDSTDSHDLCAISNQPQHF.

The J gene is TRBJ2-5, the V gene TRBV25-1; a possible D gene is TRBD1 (6 bases). Trimming pared 10 bases from V and 1 base from J, leaving 22 bases between. CDR1 is MGHDK, CDR2 SYGVNS, per germline. The CDR3 extends over 16 amino acids. CDR3 sequence (DNA): TGTGCCAACAGAAACGAGTATAAGGACAGCCAAGAGACCCAGTACTTC. Protein: CANRNEYKDSQETQYF.

The genes are TRBV7-2 and TRBJ2-1; 10 nucleotides match TRBD1. The CDR3 contains 17 residues. Germline trimming cut 6 bases from V and 0 bases from J; bases unmatched to any gene: 8. Germline CDR1 is SGHTA and CDR2 is FQGNSA. As DNA, the CDR3 is TGTGCCAGCAGGGACAGGGGGGGGGTCCACTCCTACAATGAGCAGTTCTTC. It codes for CASRDRGGVHSYNEQFF.

This chain links TRBV6-6 with TRBJ2-5; the match to TRBD2 covers 13 bases. J lost 5 bases, V lost 5 bases, and 8 bases had no gene match. This CDR3 has 16 residues. Germline V gene lookup returns CDR1 MNHNY and CDR2 SVGAGI (reference sequence). The CDR3 sequence: CASSISGTSGMETQYF. CDR3 nucleotide sequence: TGTGCCAGCAGTATTTCCGGGACTAGCGGGATGGAGACCCAGTACTTC.

The gene calls are TRBV27 and TRBJ1-1; D may be TRBD1 (5 bases). Germline V CDR1 and CDR2: MNHEY, SMNVEV (reference sequence). This CDR3 region has 15 residues. V dropped 5 bases and J dropped 0 bases, with 13 bases sitting between them. CDR3 in amino acids: CASSPDSIMNTEAFF. The CDR3 coding sequence is TGTGCCAGCAGTCCTGACAGTATCATGAACACTGAAGCTTTCTTT.

The chain has TRBV5-8 and TRBJ2-3; TRBD2 matches at 13 bases. This CDR3 spans 15 amino acids. J lost 3 bases, V lost 3 bases, and 1 base had no gene match. In germline, CDR1 is SGHTS, CDR2 YDEGEE. The CDR3 here is CASSSTSGRTDTQYF. CDR3 nucleotide sequence: TGTGCCAGCAGCTCGACTAGCGGGAGGACAGATACGCAGTATTTT.

This clone was detected a few times. This chain uses TRBV28 with TRBJ2-5, with 7 bases fitting TRBD1. The CDR3 sequence is 17 residues long. J was trimmed by 0 bases and V by 1 base; bases with no gene match: 8. Germline assignment: CDR1 MDHEN and CDR2 SYDVKM. CDR3 amino acids: CASSLLGDSEYQETQYF. CDR3 DNA: TGTGCCAGCAGTTTATTGGGGGACAGCGAGTACCAAGAGACCCAGTACTTC.

CDR3 region: CASSSYLTGTKTEAFF. The CDR3 DNA reads TGTGCCAGCAGTTCGTACCTAACCGGGACAAAGACTGAAGCTTTCTTT. J is TRBJ1-1 and V is TRBV27; maybe TRBD1 (6 bases). Trimming cost V 4 bases and J 5 bases, with 20 bases left between them. The CDR3 consists of 16 residues. In germline, CDR1 is MNHEY, CDR2 SMNVEV (reference sequence).

This chain links TRBV29-1 with TRBJ1-1, with D perhaps TRBD1 (5 bases). The CDR3 sequence is 15 residues long. Trimming took 4 bases from V and 6 from J, leaving 21 bases between them. CDR1 is SQVTM, CDR2 ANQGSEA, per germline. The CDR3 loop reads CSVVGRVRRGAEAFF. In DNA form, the CDR3 reads TGCAGCGTTGTCGGCAGGGTCCGACGTGGGGCTGAAGCTTTCTTT. The variable domain in full, completed from reference TRBV29-1 and TRBJ1-1, reads SAVISQKPSRDICQRGTSLTIQCQVDSQVTMMFWYRQQPGQSLTLIATANQGSEATYESGFVIDKFPISRPNLTFSTLTVSNMSPEDSSIYLCSVVGRVRRGAEAFFGQGTRLTVV.